This T cell receptor beta chain is from a study of blood T cell repertoires in COVID-19. Turning to the study itself: COVID-19 samples, acute and convalescent, were from the United States, Italy and Spain.

Profiled with immunoSEQ multiplex PCR; TCRdb holds only in-frame clones, not every one. The data show approximately 290,000 clones, approximately 90% seen once. Individuals aged about 18 to 95 years were recruited from about two dozen US areas. Recovered status applied to Cohort 3 donors who had two consecutive negative PCRs. It also applied to those with clearance or with symptom resolution. Sequencing input: PBMCs or T cells enriched from blood (not recorded which). This TCR came from a woman in her twenties or thirties who had recovered from COVID-19.

This CDR3 is CARGVYNSPLHF. Here the CDR3 DNA reads TGTGCCCGCGGGGTTTATAATTCACCCCTCCACTTT. This rearrangement joins TRBV30 to TRBJ1-6; D not resolved. The V gene lost 8 bases and the J gene lost 4 bases, with 9 bases spanning the gap. The CDR3 has 12 amino acids. Germline CDR1 reads GTSNPN; CDR2 reads SVGIG (reference sequence).